One sample yielded the 7 T cell receptor beta chains listed below, sequenced in a study of blood T cell repertoires in COVID-19. Some clones are missing from TCRdb's copy, which holds only in-frame ones; the method was immunoSEQ multiplex PCR. The table includes under 500,000 clones, about 89% detected once. Specimen: peripheral blood. All receptors derive from a woman in her twenties or thirties with acute or convalescent COVID-19.

V and J are TRBV28 and TRBJ1-6; D may be TRBD1 (5 bases). This CDR3 comprises 20 residues. Germline CDR1 reads MDHEN; CDR2 reads SYDVKM. V lost 4 bases, J lost 0 bases, and 22 bases lay in between. The CDR3 region has the DNA TGTGCCAGCAGTTCGACGACAGTTAGGGAAACGAGCTCCTATAATTCACCCCTCCACTTT. Translation gives CASSSTTVRETSSYNSPLHF.

J is TRBJ1-1 and V is TRBV29-1; D is unresolved. CDR3 length equals 13 residues. Trimming removed 5 bases at V and 8 bases at J, with 18 bases between. Germline loops: CDR1 SQVTM, CDR2 ANQGSEA. The CDR3 is CSVCSGAGREAFF. The CDR3 bases are TGCAGCGTTTGTTCCGGTGCGGGCAGGGAAGCTTTCTTT.

The chain carries TRBV30 and TRBJ1-6, with D unresolved. This CDR3 spans 15 amino acids. CDR1 is GTSNPN and CDR2 is SVGIG in the germline V gene (reference sequence). V dropped 4 bases and J dropped 10 bases, with 20 bases sitting between them. The CDR3 DNA is TGTGCCTGGACCGCGGCGCCAGGTTCGGGATCACCCCTCCACTTT. This sequence encodes CAWTAAPGSGSPLHF.

The chain carries TRBV6-2 or TRBV6-3 and TRBJ2-3; 9 bases are shared with TRBD1. The CDR3 is 19 amino acids. V shed 2 bases and J 5 bases; nucleotides not matched to a gene: 17. CDR1 is MNHEY, CDR2 SVGEGT, per germline. The CDR3 nucleotides read TGTGCCAGCAGTTACCCCTCCACCTCCGGGACAGGGCTAGTAGATACGCAGTATTTT. The encoded protein is CASSYPSTSGTGLVDTQYF.

The chain carries TRBV30 and TRBJ1-3; no clear D gene. CDR3 length: 14 residues. Germline V gene sequence: CDR1 GTSNPN, CDR2 SVGIG (reference sequence). Trimming cost V 5 bases and J 1 base, with 12 bases left between them. This CDR3 reads CAWGEMYSGNTIYF. The CDR3 DNA sequence: TGTGCCTGGGGGGAGATGTATTCTGGAAACACCATATATTTT. Looking up the rest from reference TRBV30 and TRBJ1-3 gives the full variable domain: SQTIHQWPATLVQPVGSPLSLECTVEGTSNPNLYWYRQAAGRGLQLLFYSVGIGQISSEVPQNLSASRPQDRQFILSSKKLLLSDSGFYLCAWGEMYSGNTIYFGEGSWLTVV.

V and J are TRBV10-3 and TRBJ2-5, with D possibly matching TRBD2 (6 bases). V lost 0 bases and J 5 bases, leaving 10 bases between the germline ends. CDR1 is ENHRY and CDR2 is SYGVKD in the germline V gene. The CDR3 is made up of 14 amino acids. The CDR3 loop reads CAISESMGRETQYF. As DNA, the CDR3 is TGTGCCATCAGTGAGTCGATGGGGAGGGAGACCCAGTACTTC.

The rearrangement joins TRBV7-9 to TRBJ2-7; D gene unclear. The germline CDR1 and CDR2 sequences are SEHNR and FQNEAQ (reference sequence). Trimming stripped 1 base from V and 3 bases from J, with 7 bases between. This CDR3 comprises 13 residues. The CDR3 spells CASSLGSGYEQYF. DNA of the CDR3: TGTGCCAGCAGCTTAGGGTCGGGCTACGAGCAGTACTTC.